One sample yielded the 5 T cell receptor beta chains listed below, sequenced in a study of siplizumab effects on memory and regulatory T cells. Generated by immunoSEQ multiplex PCR, the TCRdb table keeps only in-frame clones and is missing some. The sample contains 65,000 to 85,000 clones, around 93% of which appear only once. Sequencing used CD8+ T cells sorted from blood. The receptors shown here come from a human donor in good health.

This chain connects TRBV5-4 to TRBJ1-2; no clear D. The CDR3 has 11 residues. The V end lost 6 bases, the J end lost 8 bases, and 11 bases lay between the germline ends. Germline V lookup: CDR1 SGHNT, CDR2 YYREEE (reference sequence). The CDR3 DNA reads as TGTGCCAGCACGGTGGAAGGCGGCTACACCTTC. Its translation: CASTVEGGYTF.

This chain uses TRBV10-2 with TRBJ1-1, with D possibly being TRBD1 (5 bases). The CDR3 spans 15 residues. Germline assignment: CDR1 WSHSY and CDR2 SAAADI. Between the trimmed V and J ends, which lost 2 bases and 1 base, there was a span of 11 bases. CDR3 sequence: CASSESLGTNTEAFF. In nucleotides, the CDR3 is TGCGCCAGCAGTGAGAGTTTGGGGACGAACACTGAAGCTTTCTTT.

This chain links TRBV29-1 with TRBJ1-1, with TRBD1 matching 7 bases. Per germline, CDR1 SQVTM and CDR2 ANQGSEA. CDR3 length equals 15 residues. With 6 bases clipped from V and 0 bases from J, the junction kept 10 bases outside the gene matches. In DNA, the CDR3 is TGCAGCGTCAAGGGGGCAGGGTTCATGAACACTGAAGCTTTCTTT. It is translated as CSVKGAGFMNTEAFF.

The chain joins TRBV4-3 to TRBJ1-1; D not resolved. The V end was cut by 4 bases, the J end by 0 bases, with 9 bases between. The germline V gene encodes CDR1 LGHNA and CDR2 YSLEER. This CDR3 region has 14 residues. The CDR3 sequence is CASSPETMNTEAFF. CDR3 coding DNA: TGCGCCAGCAGCCCAGAGACAATGAACACTGAAGCTTTCTTT.

This chain connects TRBV6-5 to TRBJ2-5, with unresolved D. From germline, CDR1 is MNHEY and CDR2 SVGAGI. The CDR3 length is 11 residues. The ends were cut back, 6 bases at V and 5 bases at J, with 7 bases in the middle. The CDR3 here is CASSLGETQYF. Written as DNA, the CDR3 is TGTGCCAGCAGCCTGGGGGAGACCCAGTACTTC.